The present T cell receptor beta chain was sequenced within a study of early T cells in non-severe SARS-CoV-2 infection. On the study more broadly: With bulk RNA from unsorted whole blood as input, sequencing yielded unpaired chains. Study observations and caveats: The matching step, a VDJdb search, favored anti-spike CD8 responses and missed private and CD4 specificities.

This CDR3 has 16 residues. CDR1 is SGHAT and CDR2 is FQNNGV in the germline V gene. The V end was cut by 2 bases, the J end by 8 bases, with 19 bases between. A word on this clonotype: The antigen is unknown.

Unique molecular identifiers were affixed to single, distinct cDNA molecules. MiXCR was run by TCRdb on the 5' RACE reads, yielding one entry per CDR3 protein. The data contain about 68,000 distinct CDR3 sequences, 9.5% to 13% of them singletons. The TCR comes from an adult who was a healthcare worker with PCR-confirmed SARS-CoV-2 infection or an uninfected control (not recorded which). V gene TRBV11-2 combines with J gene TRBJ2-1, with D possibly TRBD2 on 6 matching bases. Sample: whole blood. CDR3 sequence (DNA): TGTGCCAGCAGCTTAAGCGTAGTAGCTTGGGAGGATGAGCAGTTCTTC. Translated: CASSLSVVAWEDEQFF.